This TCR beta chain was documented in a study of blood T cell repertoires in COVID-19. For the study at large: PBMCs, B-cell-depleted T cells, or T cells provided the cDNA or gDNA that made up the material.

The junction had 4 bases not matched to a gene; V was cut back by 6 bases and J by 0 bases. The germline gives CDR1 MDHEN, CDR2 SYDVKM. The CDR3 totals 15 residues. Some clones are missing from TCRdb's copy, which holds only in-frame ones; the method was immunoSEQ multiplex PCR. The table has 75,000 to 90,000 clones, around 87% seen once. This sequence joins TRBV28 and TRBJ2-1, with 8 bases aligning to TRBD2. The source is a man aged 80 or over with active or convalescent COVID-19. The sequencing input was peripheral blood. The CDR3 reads CASSTSGSSYNEQFF. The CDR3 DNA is TGTGCCAGCAGCACCAGCGGGAGCTCCTACAATGAGCAGTTCTTC.